This entry describes one T cell receptor (beta chain). Its target is unknown. The sample belongs to a study of a mutant IDH1 vaccine in newly diagnosed glioma. The time point was: week 23, last vaccination. A single vaccine dose contained 300 ug of mutant IDH1 20-mer peptide, and topical imiquimod was used with it. Clones were read by immunoSEQ multiplex PCR, and TCRdb kept only the in-frame ones, dropping some. Of some 80,000 clones listed, about 85% are singletons. Per germline, CDR1 MNHEY and CDR2 SMNVEV (reference sequence). This CDR3 is built from 14 residues. Trimming at V came to 6 bases and at J to 4 bases, leaving 5 bases not matched to a gene.

This sequence joins TRBV27 and TRBJ2-3; 9 bases agree with TRBD1. This sample comprised PBMCs, obtained from a glioma patient whose treatment included an IDH1 peptide vaccine. The TCR was taken from a woman in her forties or fifties with glioma. This CDR3 reads CASSPGQGSDTQYF. The CDR3 DNA sequence: TGTGCCAGCAGCCCAGGACAGGGGTCAGATACGCAGTATTTT.